The clone carrying this T cell receptor (beta chain) appeared many times. What it binds is unknown. The sample originates from a study of early T cells in non-severe SARS-CoV-2 infection. Turning to the study itself: Sequencing input comprised bulk RNA from unsorted whole blood; chain pairing was not available.

The TCR library protocol was used to attach unique molecular identifiers. These identifiers were attached to individual cDNA molecules. TCRdb re-analysed the 5' RACE reads in MiXCR, keeping a single row per CDR3 protein. The sample consists of some 58,000 distinct CDR3 sequences, around 13% of them appearing once. Study outcomes and limitations: The matching step, a VDJdb search, favored anti-spike CD8 responses and missed private and CD4 specificities.

CDR1 and CDR2 (germline): SGHTA, FQGNSA. This CDR3 contains 14 residues. Trimming cost V 5 bases and J 2 bases; bases outside gene matches: 5. This chain uses TRBV7-2 with TRBJ2-7, with TRBD2 matching 8 bases. Sequencing was carried out using whole blood. The receptor's source is an adult who was a healthcare worker with PCR-confirmed SARS-CoV-2 infection or an uninfected control (not recorded which). The CDR3 loop is CASSLGLATYEQYF. Written as DNA, the CDR3 is TGTGCCAGCAGCCTCGGACTAGCAACCTACGAGCAGTACTTC.